Presented here are 12 T cell receptor beta chains from one specimen sequenced in a study of shared clonotypes between healthy human individuals (TCRdb year 2020). Library preparation was by the immunoSEQ multiplex PCR assay. Sourced from immuneACCESS, this table was stored by TCRdb with only in-frame sequences that have V and J called. A share of the clones is absent; for the studies checked, an unresolved V gene accounts for under half, and the remainder has no known explanation. This sample gives 1 million to 1.2 million clones in total; approximately 80% of them show up just once. The ten largest clones capture roughly 0.82% of the sample. The sequenced material came from memory CD4+ T cells from PBMCs. The meaning of the sample's cell subset or site label: CD45RA-negative fraction. These TCRs come from a man between 18 and 35 years old in good health. Some clones in this sample may be carry-over from other donors' samples.

This clone was seen a handful of times. The DNA for the CDR3 is TGTGCCAGCAGCTTAGAGGTTTGGCAGGGGGATAATGAAAAACTGTTTTTT. This sequence encodes CASSLEVWQGDNEKLFF. This chain links TRBV7-6 with TRBJ1-4; TRBD1 aligns across 7 bases. The junction had 9 bases not matched to a gene; V was cut back by 1 base and J by 4 bases. CDR1 is SGHVS, CDR2 FNYEAQ, per germline. The CDR3 extends over 17 amino acids.

The chain combines TRBV28 with TRBJ2-7; weak D call: TRBD2 (6 bases). Germline V lookup: CDR1 MDHEN, CDR2 SYDVKM. Trimming removed 6 bases from V and 7 bases from J, with 16 bases in between. The CDR3 consists of 13 residues. CDR3 bases: TGTGCCAGCAGCGGGAGAGCCCCTCCAGAGCAGTACTTC. Residues: CASSGRAPPEQYF. The full variable domain, its missing parts supplied by reference TRBV28 and TRBJ2-7, is DVKVTQSSRYLVKRTGEKVFLECVQDMDHENMFWYRQDPGLGLRLIYFSYDVKMKEKGDIPEGYSVSREKKERFSLILESASTNQTSMYLCASSGRAPPEQYFGPGTRLTVT.

This clone was seen a few times. The chain links TRBV11-2 to TRBJ2-3; no clear D gene. The V end was cut by 3 bases, the J end by 6 bases, with 7 bases between. Germline-derived CDR1 and CDR2 are SGHAT and FQNNGV. The CDR3 extends over 12 amino acids. The CDR3 DNA reads as TGTGCCAGCAGCTTCTCCGAGGATACGCAGTATTTT. This translates into CASSFSEDTQYF.

CDR3 nucleotide sequence: TGTGCCACGCTGAGGGGGCGGGAGGGTGAGCAGTTCTTC. Encoded protein: CATLRGREGEQFF. This rearrangement joins TRBV5-4 to TRBJ2-1; 9 bases are shared with TRBD2. Unmatched junction bases numbered 10, after V lost 9 bases and J lost 9 bases. The CDR3 is made up of 13 amino acids. CDR1 SGHNT and CDR2 YYREEE come from the germline V gene (reference sequence).

This clone was counted a single time. The chain uses TRBV29-1 and TRBJ1-2, with a tentative D call TRBD1 (6 bases). The CDR3 runs 16 residues. Trimming removed 0 bases at V and 3 bases at J, with 17 bases between. CDR1 is SQVTM, CDR2 ANQGSEA, per germline. CDR3 protein: CSVEDLTGLRDYGYTF. In nucleotides, the CDR3 is TGCAGCGTTGAAGACCTAACAGGGCTGCGGGACTATGGCTACACCTTC.

The CDR3, as DNA: TGCGCCAGCAGCTTGGGGACAGGGGAAACTGAAGCTTTCTTT. Residues: CASSLGTGETEAFF. The chain is built from TRBV5-1 and TRBJ1-1; 9 bases map to TRBD1. V trimming: 0 bases; J trimming: 5 bases; junction bases outside the gene matches: 2. Germline CDR1 is SGHRS and CDR2 is YFSETQ. This CDR3 region has 14 residues.

The chain is built from TRBV25-1 and TRBJ1-2; 7 bases are a match to TRBD1. CDR1 MGHDK and CDR2 SYGVNS come from the germline V gene. This CDR3 contains 14 residues. J gave up 8 bases and V 2 bases, and 8 bases lay outside the gene matches. The CDR3 reads CASSEPRTGGGYTF. For the CDR3, the DNA is TGTGCCAGCAGTGAACCCCGGACAGGAGGCGGCTACACCTTC.

This clone was observed a handful of times. The chain links TRBV7-3 to TRBJ2-5; 9 bases match TRBD1. Germline V lookup: CDR1 SGHTA, CDR2 FQGTGA. Germline trimming cut 2 bases from V and 4 bases from J; bases unmatched to any gene: 2. The CDR3 is made up of 14 amino acids. CDR3 in amino acids: CASSLAGQGETQYF. CDR3 bases: TGTGCCAGCAGCTTAGCGGGACAGGGAGAGACCCAGTACTTC.

This clone was detected a few times. V and J are TRBV28 and TRBJ2-7, with D maybe TRBD1 (5 bases). Looked up from germline, CDR1 is MDHEN and CDR2 is SYDVKM. V was trimmed by 2 bases and J by 5 bases, leaving 10 bases between them. This CDR3 spans 13 amino acids. DNA for the CDR3: TGTGCCAGCAGTTTAGCAGGGATTGACGAGCAGTACTTC. Encoded protein: CASSLAGIDEQYF.

This clone was seen repeatedly, ten times or more. The same CDR3 also results from other DNA sequences found in this sample. This chain joins TRBV5-1 and TRBJ2-2, with D perhaps matching TRBD2 (5 bases). This CDR3 region has 16 residues. Germline V gene lookup returns CDR1 SGHRS and CDR2 YFSETQ. The V gene lost 0 bases and the J gene lost 1 base, with 10 bases spanning the gap. CDR3: CASSLGPSGNTGELFF. CDR3 bases: TGCGCCAGCAGCTTGGGTCCCAGCGGGAACACCGGGGAGCTGTTTTTT.

This CDR3 reads CASSSTRTSGEYYGYTF. The CDR3 DNA follows: TGTGCCAGCAGCTCAACCCGCACATCCGGGGAGTACTATGGCTACACCTTC. The V and J genes are TRBV5-6 and TRBJ1-2; no clear D. Germline V CDR1 and CDR2: SGHDT, YYEEEE. This CDR3 is built from 17 residues. V lost 3 bases and J 3 bases, leaving 21 bases between the germline ends.

This clone has just a few counts. The chain recombines TRBV5-1 with TRBJ1-1; D is unclear. V was clipped by 4 bases and J by 1 base, with 8 bases between them. The CDR3 has 13 residues. Germline CDR1 is SGHRS and CDR2 is YFSETQ. Here the CDR3 DNA reads TGCGCCAGCAGCGAGGGTTCGAACACTGAAGCTTTCTTT. Its translation is CASSEGSNTEAFF.